This T cell receptor beta chain originates from a study of blood T cells in healthy people across ages. A second PCR, run for about 7 to 11 cycles, used a sample-barcoded 5' primer plus a J-beta primer mix. MiXCR, run by TCRdb on the 5' RACE reads, gives a single entry per CDR3 protein. This table has about 1,800,000 distinct CDR3 sequences, about 28% appearing once. This clonotype was seen more than once but under ten times. Its antigen is unidentified. V lost 5 bases to trimming and J lost 4 bases; unmatched junction nucleotides: 6. The CDR3 totals 15 residues. Germline CDR1 DFQATT, CDR2 SNEGSKA (reference sequence). Notes on the study in general: Unknown CMV status may confound age-related changes in expanded clones. Roughly linear age-related decline in beta diversity appeared, significant by age around 36.

J is TRBJ2-1 and V is TRBV20-1; 12 positions agree with TRBD2. What was sequenced was blood. This receptor was obtained from a woman aged 25 to 45 in good health. The CDR3 here is CSAGTSGYQYNEQFF. CDR3 sequence (DNA): TGCAGTGCTGGGACTAGCGGGTATCAGTACAATGAGCAGTTCTTC.